This T cell receptor (beta chain) emerged from a study of control samples from healthy donors and cancer patients. TCRdb's table, derived via immunoSEQ multiplex PCR, lists solely in-frame clones and lacks some. In the table there are around 41,000 clones, 80% to 90% of which are singletons. The CDR3 runs 13 residues. Trimming took 0 bases from V and 4 from J, leaving 7 bases between them. Per germline, CDR1 SGHTS and CDR2 YDEGEE. This TCR was sampled from a woman aged 60-70 years with lung cancer. The sample taken for sequencing was PBMCs. J is TRBJ1-2 and V is TRBV5-8; D is undetermined. CDR3 in amino acids: CASSLEGSYGYTF. The CDR3 nucleotides are TGTGCCAGCAGCTTGGAAGGATCCTATGGCTACACCTTC.